The 18 T cell receptor beta chains presented below share a single source sample, sequenced in a study of spatial heterogeneity in lung cancer. TCRdb re-called the 5' RACE reads with MiXCR, one entry per CDR3 protein. In the table there are fewer than 20,000 distinct CDR3 sequences, 6.5% to 8.5% of which are singletons. Study-wide findings and caveats: Within tumors, counts of expanded alpha and beta TCRs tracked tumor mutation counts.

Time point described: sample taken at primary tumor resection. Their target antigens are unknown. The sequenced sample was lung tumor tissue, obtained at surgery. All receptors come from a female donor with early-stage non-small cell lung cancer.

This clonotype has at least ten counts. The library was built for alpha chains, so this beta chain is an off-target read and its size means little. V gene TRBV20-1 combines with J gene TRBJ2-5; no clear D gene. CDR3 size: 10 residues. Between the trimmed V and J ends, which lost 6 bases and 0 bases, there was a span of 2 bases. From germline, CDR1 is DFQATT and CDR2 SNEGSKA (reference sequence). DNA of the CDR3: TGCAGTGCCAACCAAGAGACCCAGTACTTC. This codes for CSANQETQYF.

This clonotype was seen only a few times. This beta chain turned up in a library designed for alpha chains; as an off-target read, its abundance says little. The chain combines TRBV20-1 with TRBJ2-7, with D possibly being TRBD1 (5 bases). CDR1 is DFQATT, CDR2 SNEGSKA, per germline (reference sequence). The CDR3 runs 12 residues. V was clipped by 3 bases and J by 3 bases, with 9 bases between them. Here the CDR3 DNA reads TGCAGTGCTAGGCAGGGTGTCTACGAGCAGTACTTC. Translation gives CSARQGVYEQYF.

In the case of this clonotype: In a library made to pick up alpha chains, this beta chain is a stray read with a size that means little. This sequence joins TRBV13 and TRBJ1-1; 8 nucleotides line up with TRBD1. Germline loops: CDR1 PRHDT, CDR2 FYEKMQ (reference sequence). With 4 bases clipped from V and 3 bases from J, the junction kept 4 bases outside the gene matches. This CDR3 comprises 14 residues. The CDR3 DNA sequence: TGTGCCAGCAGCTCCAACAGGGGGGACACTGAAGCTTTCTTT. Amino acid sequence: CASSSNRGDTEAFF.

This clonotype was seen more than once but under ten times. This beta chain lies outside the target of a library built for alpha chains; its clone size means little. This chain joins TRBV6-5 and TRBJ2-7, with a weak D call TRBD1 (5 bases). The V gene lost 8 bases and the J gene lost 5 bases, with 16 bases spanning the gap. This CDR3 has 13 residues. Germline V gene data show CDR1 as MNHEY and CDR2 as SVGAGI. Here the CDR3 DNA reads TGTGCCAGCCACTCTCGGTTAGGGGACGAGCAGTACTTC. Translating it yields CASHSRLGDEQYF.

Many counts were recorded for this clonotype. Since the library was made to target alpha chains, this beta chain is a stray read and its abundance is not meaningful. The chain joins TRBV6-5 to TRBJ1-3; D perhaps matches TRBD1 (5 bases). This CDR3 is built from 14 residues. Germline loops: CDR1 MNHEY, CDR2 SVGAGI. The V end was cut by 6 bases, the J end by 5 bases, with 14 bases between. CDR3 amino acids: CASRLTGGRNTIYF. CDR3 bases: TGTGCCAGCAGGCTTACGGGGGGACGAAACACCATATATTTT.

In this sample, this clonotype turned up many times. This beta chain lies outside the target of a library built for alpha chains; its clone size means little. The chain links TRBV7-2 to TRBJ2-5; 14 nucleotides agree with TRBD2. The V gene's germline CDR1 is SGHTA and CDR2 FQGNSA. This CDR3 is 16 amino acids long. The junction had 8 bases not matched to a gene; V was cut back by 6 bases and J by 5 bases. The CDR3 region has the DNA TGTGCCAGCAGTCAAGGACTAGCGGGGGGTCTCGAGACCCAGTACTTC. This encodes CASSQGLAGGLETQYF.

A remark on this clonotype: This beta chain appears as a stray read in a library generated for alpha chains; its size is not informative. The V and J genes are TRBV5-5 and TRBJ1-4, with D possibly matching TRBD1 (6 bases). V shed 0 bases and J shed 3 bases, with 15 bases lying between them. CDR3 size: 17 residues. Germline V gives CDR1 SGHKS, CDR2 YYEKEE (reference sequence). In DNA form, the CDR3 reads TGTGCCAGCAGCTTGGGAGGACAGAGACTTTCTAATGAAAAACTGTTTTTT. Residues: CASSLGGQRLSNEKLFF.

This clonotype is judged medium-sized. This beta chain lies outside the target of a library built for alpha chains; its clone size means little. CDR3 bases: TGTGCCAGCAGCCACAGCTCGCGGAATAATGAAAAACTGTTTTTT. This sequence encodes CASSHSSRNNEKLFF. V is TRBV7-2 and J is TRBJ1-4; no definite D call. Trimming stripped 5 bases from V and 4 bases from J, with 14 bases between. The CDR3 is 15 residues long. CDR1 is SGHTA and CDR2 is FQGNSA in the germline V gene.

This clonotype came up many times. A library made for alpha chains picked up this beta chain off target, so its size means little. The chain has TRBV5-1 and TRBJ2-5, with unresolved D. The germline CDR1 and CDR2 sequences are SGHRS and YFSETQ. V was shortened by 0 bases and J by 4 bases, with 16 bases between the two germline ends. The CDR3 has 16 amino acids. The CDR3 here is CASSLAERVLRETQYF. Written as DNA, the CDR3 is TGCGCCAGCAGCTTGGCCGAACGTGTTTTGAGAGAGACCCAGTACTTC. The full variable domain, in which reference TRBV5-1 and TRBJ2-5 provide the parts outside the CDR3, is KAGVTQTPRYLIKTRGQQVTLSCSPISGHRSVSWYQQTPGQGLQFLFEYFSETQRNKGNFPGRFSGRQFSNSRSEMNVSTLELGDSALYLCASSLAERVLRETQYFGPGTRLLVL.

This clonotype was observed a handful of times. The library was prepared for alpha chains; this beta chain is a stray read, so its frequency means little. V gene TRBV30 combines with J gene TRBJ2-7; 8 positions agree with TRBD2. After removal of 1 base from V and 1 base from J, the junction contained 3 bases not matched to a gene. The CDR3 is made up of 14 amino acids. From germline, CDR1 is GTSNPN and CDR2 SVGIG (reference sequence). CDR3 region: CAWSAGLDSYEQYF. The DNA for the CDR3 is TGTGCCTGGAGTGCGGGACTAGATTCCTACGAGCAGTACTTC.

In this sample, this clonotype turned up many times. The library was designed around alpha chains, so this beta chain is a stray read whose abundance carries little weight. CDR3 protein: CASREGGRYLNTEAFF. The CDR3 region has the DNA TGTGCCAGCAGGGAAGGGGGTAGATATTTGAACACTGAAGCTTTCTTT. The V call is TRBV28, the J call TRBJ1-1; possibly TRBD1 for D (6 bases). Deletions cut 6 bases from V and 0 bases from J, with 17 bases between. This CDR3 contains 16 residues. Germline V CDR1 and CDR2: MDHEN, SYDVKM.

Remarks on this clonotype: As an off-target read in a library built for alpha chains, this beta chain has a frequency of little significance. This chain connects TRBV6-5 to TRBJ1-6, with 8 bases aligning to TRBD1. In germline, CDR1 is MNHEY, CDR2 SVGAGI. CDR3 length: 19 amino acids. The J segment lost 4 bases and the V segment lost 2 bases, leaving 13 bases of the junction unmatched. CDR3 amino acids: CASSYKGTGNTAYNSPLHF. The CDR3 DNA follows: TGTGCCAGCAGTTACAAAGGGACAGGCAACACAGCGTATAATTCACCCCTCCACTTT.

As regards this clonotype: Because the library targeted alpha chains, this beta chain is an off-target read whose size means little. The genes are TRBV28 and TRBJ2-3, with 7 bases matching TRBD2. The CDR3 contains 15 residues. Germline lookup yields CDR1 MDHEN and CDR2 SYDVKM. Trimming removed 2 bases from V and 2 bases from J; junction bases left unmatched: 4. This CDR3 reads CASSLPSGITDTQYF. The CDR3 bases are TGTGCCAGCAGTTTACCTAGCGGCATCACAGATACGCAGTATTTT.

In its sample, this clonotype was seen many times. This beta chain turned up in a library designed for alpha chains; as an off-target read, its abundance says little. The V and J genes are TRBV18 and TRBJ1-6; tentative D call: TRBD1 (6 bases). Trimming pared 6 bases from V and 6 bases from J, leaving 15 bases between. This CDR3 is 15 amino acids long. Germline-derived CDR1 and CDR2 are KGHSH and LQKENI. Written as DNA, the CDR3 is TGTGCCAGCTCGCTATCAGGGGCGATTAATTCACCCCTCCACTTT. This sequence encodes CASSLSGAINSPLHF.

This clonotype came up many times. This beta chain is an unintended read in a library built for alpha chains; its size means little. The chain couples TRBV5-4 to TRBJ2-3; 8 bases agree with TRBD2. CDR3 length: 16 residues. V gave up 1 base and J gave up 1 base; unmatched junction bases: 5. CDR1 is SGHNT and CDR2 is YYREEE in the germline V gene (reference sequence). The CDR3, as DNA: TGTGCCAGCAGCTTGTTCCGGGGGGGCGGCACAGATACGCAGTATTTT. Its translation is CASSLFRGGGTDTQYF.

This clonotype was detected ten times or more. This beta chain turned up in a library designed for alpha chains; as an off-target read, its abundance says little. The CDR3 sequence: CASSLGGQEGYTF. CDR3 in DNA: TGTGCCAGCAGTTTGGGGGGTCAAGAGGGCTACACCTTC. This rearrangement joins TRBV28 to TRBJ1-2, with D possibly being TRBD1 (5 bases). Germline CDR1 is MDHEN and CDR2 is SYDVKM. V was trimmed by 3 bases and J by 8 bases, leaving 13 bases between them. This CDR3 is built from 13 residues.

This clonotype was recorded at least ten times. This beta chain is an unintended read in a library built for alpha chains; its size means little. This chain links TRBV2 with TRBJ1-1, with D unclear. V was cut by 0 bases and J by 0 bases, with 8 bases left in between. This CDR3 spans 15 amino acids. Germline CDR1 reads SNHLY; CDR2 reads FYNNEI. CDR3 in amino acids: CASSEALTVNTEAFF. CDR3 nucleotide sequence: TGTGCCAGCAGTGAAGCCCTGACGGTGAACACTGAAGCTTTCTTT.

This clonotype came up a few times. For a library built for alpha chains, this beta chain is a stray read; little rests on its size. The chain links TRBV21-1 to TRBJ2-1; the DNA was not compared with TRBD1, the D call given in the table. TRBV21-1 is labeled a pseudogene. This CDR3 comprises 16 residues. Here the CDR3 DNA reads TGTGCCAGCAGCCTCCAGGGGACCACTATCTACAATGAGCAGTTCTTC. Its translation is CASSLQGTTIYNEQFF.